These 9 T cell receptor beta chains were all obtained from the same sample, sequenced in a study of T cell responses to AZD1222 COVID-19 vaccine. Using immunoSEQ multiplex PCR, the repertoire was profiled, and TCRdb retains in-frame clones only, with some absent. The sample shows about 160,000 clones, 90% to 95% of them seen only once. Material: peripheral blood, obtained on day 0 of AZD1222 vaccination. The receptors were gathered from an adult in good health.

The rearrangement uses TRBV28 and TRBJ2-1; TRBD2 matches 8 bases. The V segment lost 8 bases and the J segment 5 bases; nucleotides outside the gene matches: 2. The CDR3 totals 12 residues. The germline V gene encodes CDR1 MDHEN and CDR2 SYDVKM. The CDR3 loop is CASREGHNEQFF. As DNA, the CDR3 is TGTGCCAGCCGGGAGGGCCACAATGAGCAGTTCTTC.

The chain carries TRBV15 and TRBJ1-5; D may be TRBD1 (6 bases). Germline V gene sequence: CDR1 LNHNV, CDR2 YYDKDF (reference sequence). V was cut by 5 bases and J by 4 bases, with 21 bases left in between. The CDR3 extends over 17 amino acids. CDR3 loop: CATSAHGRGAVNQPQHF. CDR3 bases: TGTGCCACCAGCGCCCATGGGCGGGGGGCGGTTAATCAGCCCCAGCATTTT.

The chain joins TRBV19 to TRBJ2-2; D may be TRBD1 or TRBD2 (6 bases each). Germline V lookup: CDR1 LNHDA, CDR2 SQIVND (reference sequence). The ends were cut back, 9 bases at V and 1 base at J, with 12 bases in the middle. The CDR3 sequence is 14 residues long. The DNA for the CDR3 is TGTGCCAGCAAACAGGGAGGGAACACCGGGGAGCTGTTTTTT. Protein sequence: CASKQGGNTGELFF.

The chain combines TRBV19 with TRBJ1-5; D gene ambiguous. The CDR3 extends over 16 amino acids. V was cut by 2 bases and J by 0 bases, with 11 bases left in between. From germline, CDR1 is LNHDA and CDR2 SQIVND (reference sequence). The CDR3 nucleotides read TGTGCCAGTAGTATAAGGCAAAAGGTTAGCAATCAGCCCCAGCATTTT. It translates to CASSIRQKVSNQPQHF.

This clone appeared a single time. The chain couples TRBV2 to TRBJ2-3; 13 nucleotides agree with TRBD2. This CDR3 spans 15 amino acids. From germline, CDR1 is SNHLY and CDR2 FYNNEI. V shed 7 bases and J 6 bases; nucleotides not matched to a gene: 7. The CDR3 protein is CASTTLAGGRDTQYF. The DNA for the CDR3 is TGTGCCAGCACCACACTAGCGGGGGGGCGCGATACGCAGTATTTT. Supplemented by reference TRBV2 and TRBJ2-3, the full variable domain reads EPEVTQTPSHQVTQMGQEVILRCVPISNHLYFYWYRQILGQKVEFLVSFYNNEISEKSEIFDDQFSVERPDGSNFTLKIRSTKLEDSAMYFCASTTLAGGRDTQYFGPGTRLTVL.

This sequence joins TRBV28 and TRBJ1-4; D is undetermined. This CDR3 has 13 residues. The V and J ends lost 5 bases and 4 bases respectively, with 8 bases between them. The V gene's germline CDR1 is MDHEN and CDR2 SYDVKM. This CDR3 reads CASSLGFNEKLFF. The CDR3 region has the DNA TGTGCCAGCAGTCTGGGCTTTAATGAAAAACTGTTTTTT.

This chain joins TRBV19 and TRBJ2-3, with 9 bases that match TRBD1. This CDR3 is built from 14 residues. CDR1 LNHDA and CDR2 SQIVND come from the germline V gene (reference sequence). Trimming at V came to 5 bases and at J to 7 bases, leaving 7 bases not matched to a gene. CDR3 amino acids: CASSPGQGLNTQYF. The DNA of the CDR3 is TGTGCCAGTAGTCCTGGACAGGGGCTAAATACGCAGTATTTT.

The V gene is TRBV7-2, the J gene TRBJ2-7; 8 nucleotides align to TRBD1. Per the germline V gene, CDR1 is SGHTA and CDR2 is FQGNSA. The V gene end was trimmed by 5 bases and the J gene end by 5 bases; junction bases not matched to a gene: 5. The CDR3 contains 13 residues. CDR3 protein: CASSRTGLDEQYF. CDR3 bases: TGTGCCAGCAGCCGGACAGGGCTTGACGAGCAGTACTTC.

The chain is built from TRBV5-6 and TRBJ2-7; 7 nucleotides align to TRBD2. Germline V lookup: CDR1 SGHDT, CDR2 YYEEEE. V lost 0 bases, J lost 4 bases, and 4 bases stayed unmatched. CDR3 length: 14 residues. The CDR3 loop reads CASSLAWEGYEQYF. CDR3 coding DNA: TGTGCCAGCAGCTTGGCCTGGGAGGGATACGAGCAGTACTTC.